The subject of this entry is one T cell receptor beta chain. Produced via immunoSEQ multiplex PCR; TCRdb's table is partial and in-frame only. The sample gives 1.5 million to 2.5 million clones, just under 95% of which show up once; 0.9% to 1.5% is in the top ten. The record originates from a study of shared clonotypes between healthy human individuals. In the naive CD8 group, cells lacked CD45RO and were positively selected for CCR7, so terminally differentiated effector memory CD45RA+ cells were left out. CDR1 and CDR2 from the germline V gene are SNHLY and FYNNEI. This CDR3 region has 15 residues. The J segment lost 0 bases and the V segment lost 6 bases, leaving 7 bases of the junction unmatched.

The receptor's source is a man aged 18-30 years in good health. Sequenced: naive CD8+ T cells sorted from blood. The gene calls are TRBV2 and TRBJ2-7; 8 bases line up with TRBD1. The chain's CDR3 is CASSPDRESSYEQYF. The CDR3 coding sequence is TGTGCCAGCAGCCCGGACAGGGAGAGCTCCTACGAGCAGTACTTC.